This TCR beta chain was recovered during a study of blood T cell repertoires in COVID-19. Clones were sequenced by immunoSEQ multiplex PCR, and TCRdb holds only the in-frame ones, with some missing. The table lists 100,000 to 150,000 clones, 85% of them singletons. The CDR3 is made up of 15 amino acids. Germline trimming cut 0 bases from V and 8 bases from J; bases unmatched to any gene: 3. Germline assignment: CDR1 MNHEY and CDR2 SVGEGT. V and J are TRBV6-2 or TRBV6-3 and TRBJ2-7, with 14 nucleotides matching TRBD2. The clonotype originates from a man aged 80 or over with active or convalescent COVID-19. Sample: peripheral blood. CDR3 DNA: TGTGCCAGCAGTTACTCGGGGACTAGCGGGAGAAAGCAGTACTTC. This translates into CASSYSGTSGRKQYF.